The 25 T cell receptor beta chains below were found in one sample sequenced in a study of vaccination and CD4 T cells after COVID-19. The antigens for these receptors are not known. Scientists ran DNA taken from cultured CD4+ T cells through the Oncomine TCR Beta short-read assay for sequencing. TCRdb called the PCR reads again in MiXCR, with one record for every CDR3 protein. The sample lists roughly 12,000 distinct CDR3 sequences, 30% to 40% occurring once. Treatment denoted: approximately 9-day PBMC culture with coronavirus spike peptide pools or control peptides (ViraFEST assay). The source was CD4+ T cells from blood, cultured in vitro, collected after SARS-CoV-2 vaccination. The receptors were sampled from a human donor who had recovered from COVID-19.

This clonotype was detected a few times. The chain employs TRBV20-1 and TRBJ2-1; 9 nucleotides agree with TRBD2. CDR3 length: 16 amino acids. J lost 6 bases, V lost 3 bases, and 12 bases had no gene match. Germline CDR1 reads DFQATT; CDR2 reads SNEGSKA (reference sequence). CDR3 nucleotide sequence: TGCAGTGCTAGTAACCGGCGGGAGGGCCGGGTCAATGAGCAGTTCTTC. It is translated as CSASNRREGRVNEQFF.

This sequence joins TRBV20-1 and TRBJ1-4; 8 nucleotides agree with TRBD1. This CDR3 is 19 amino acids long. V lost 4 bases to trimming and J lost 3 bases; unmatched junction nucleotides: 19. Per the germline V gene, CDR1 is DFQATT and CDR2 is SNEGSKA (reference sequence). This CDR3 is CSAKVSDRGLGSANEKLFF. CDR3 bases: TGCAGTGCTAAGGTCTCCGACAGGGGCTTAGGTAGCGCTAATGAAAAACTGTTTTTT.

This clonotype has only a few counts. The V gene is TRBV12-3 or TRBV12-4, the J gene TRBJ1-5; D is uncertain. This CDR3 has 15 residues. V gave up 0 bases and J gave up 4 bases, with 10 bases separating them. The CDR3 spells CASSLAGGINQPQHF. The CDR3 nucleotides read TGTGCCAGCAGTTTAGCGGGCGGAATAAATCAGCCCCAGCATTTT.

The chain couples TRBV4-2 to TRBJ2-1, with D tentatively TRBD1 (5 bases). The ends were cut back, 0 bases at V and 2 bases at J, with 17 bases in the middle. From germline, CDR1 is LGHNA and CDR2 YNFKEQ. The CDR3 spans 18 residues. This chain's CDR3 is CASSQDPRQLDPYNEQFF. CDR3 DNA sequence: TGTGCCAGCAGCCAAGACCCCCGACAGCTCGACCCCTACAATGAGCAGTTCTTC.

Concerning this clonotype: The germline gene is not matched at one end of the junction; a read error may be the cause. The chain carries TRBV7-9 and TRBJ2-6; tentatively, D is TRBD1 (5 bases). Germline-derived CDR1 and CDR2 are SEHNR and FQNEAQ (reference sequence). The CDR3 is 16 residues long. As DNA, the CDR3 is TGTGCCAGCAGCCTCACCCGGTCCTCTGGGGCCAACGTCCCGACTTTC. It translates to CASSLTRSSGANVPTF.

This clonotype was detected only a few times. The chain has TRBV7-2 and TRBJ2-7, with TRBD2 as a possible D gene (6 bases). Germline loops: CDR1 SGHTA, CDR2 FQGNSA. The V gene lost 5 bases and the J gene lost 6 bases, with 14 bases spanning the gap. The CDR3 extends over 13 amino acids. The CDR3 protein is CASSKWGGGEQYF. The CDR3 DNA sequence: TGTGCCAGCAGCAAGTGGGGAGGAGGCGAGCAGTACTTC.

This clonotype was seen only a few times. The rearrangement joins TRBV7-2 to TRBJ2-7; possibly TRBD2 for D (5 bases). The germline gives CDR1 SGHTA, CDR2 FQGNSA. The CDR3 runs to 15 residues. The germline V and J ends were trimmed by 4 bases and 0 bases, with 13 bases remaining between them. The chain's CDR3 is CASSSDSAVSYEQYF. The CDR3 DNA is TGTGCCAGCAGCTCGGACTCCGCGGTCTCCTACGAGCAGTACTTC.

The chain is built from TRBV9 and TRBJ2-5; D might be TRBD1 or TRBD2, each matching 5 bases. Germline V gene lookup returns CDR1 SGDLS and CDR2 YYNGEE. Deletions cut 1 base from V and 5 bases from J, with 9 bases between. The CDR3 sequence is 13 residues long. The CDR3 sequence: CASSVPGAETQYF. The CDR3 DNA reads as TGTGCCAGCAGCGTACCCGGGGCGGAGACCCAGTACTTC.

The chain combines TRBV10-3 with TRBJ2-7, with a possible D match to TRBD1 (5 bases). V was shortened by 6 bases and J by 6 bases, with 12 bases between the two germline ends. The CDR3 extends over 12 amino acids. Germline loops: CDR1 ENHRY, CDR2 SYGVKD. The CDR3 bases are TGTGCCATCAGCTCTGGGGCTCCCGAGCAGTACTTC. Translation gives CAISSGAPEQYF.

This chain links TRBV9 with TRBJ1-6, with D unresolved. The CDR3 runs to 12 residues. Germline lookup yields CDR1 SGDLS and CDR2 YYNGEE. Deletions cut 2 bases from V and 5 bases from J, with 2 bases between. The CDR3 protein is CASSVNNSPLHF. The CDR3 coding sequence is TGTGCCAGCAGCGTGAATAATTCACCCCTCCACTTT.

The genes are TRBV7-8 and TRBJ2-1; D gene uncertain. This CDR3 has 17 residues. From germline, CDR1 is SGHVS and CDR2 FQNEAQ. With 5 bases removed from V and 0 bases from J, the gap between germline ends came to 17 bases. The CDR3 region has the DNA TGTGCCAGCAGCCCGCCTGGTTGGAAGAGCTCCTACAATGAGCAGTTCTTC. As protein: CASSPPGWKSSYNEQFF.

The chain has TRBV19 and TRBJ1-2; D is uncertain. Germline V gene sequence: CDR1 LNHDA, CDR2 SQIVND (reference sequence). Trimming cost V 7 bases and J 1 base, with 4 bases left between them. The CDR3 consists of 11 residues. The CDR3 loop is CASKGNYGYTF. DNA for the CDR3: TGTGCCAGTAAGGGTAACTATGGCTACACCTTC.

The rearrangement joins TRBV6-5 to TRBJ2-1; 8 bases are shared with TRBD2. The CDR3 length is 17 residues. The germline V gene encodes CDR1 MNHEY and CDR2 SVGAGI. V shed 4 bases and J 6 bases; nucleotides not matched to a gene: 14. Written as DNA, the CDR3 is TGTGCCAGCAGTTCACAATATAAAGCGGGAGTCTCCAATGAGCAGTTCTTC. It yields the protein CASSSQYKAGVSNEQFF.

The chain couples TRBV28 to TRBJ1-5; D is undetermined. Germline V gene sequence: CDR1 MDHEN, CDR2 SYDVKM. Between the trimmed V and J ends, which lost 3 bases and 9 bases, there was a span of 12 bases. There are 13 residues in the CDR3. CDR3 sequence: CASSLLLHRPQHF. The CDR3 nucleotides are TGTGCCAGCAGTTTGTTACTCCATAGGCCCCAGCATTTT.

The rearrangement links TRBV20-1 to TRBJ2-1; 10 positions match TRBD1. The germline V gene has CDR1 DFQATT and CDR2 SNEGSKA (reference sequence). CDR3 length: 14 amino acids. V lost 6 bases to trimming and J lost 8 bases; unmatched junction nucleotides: 10. CDR3 region: CSAPTGGAFYEQFF. The CDR3 region has the DNA TGCAGTGCACCGACAGGGGGCGCATTCTATGAGCAGTTCTTC.

This clonotype was counted between two and nine times. CDR3 nucleotides: TGTGCCAGCAGCGCGGGGACAGGGGGTGCGCAGCCCCAGCATTTT. It codes for CASSAGTGGAQPQHF. The V gene is TRBV9, the J gene TRBJ1-5; 11 bases fit TRBD1. V was clipped by 3 bases and J by 7 bases; unmatched bases: 6. This CDR3 has 15 amino acids. The V gene's germline CDR1 is SGDLS and CDR2 YYNGEE.

The chain uses TRBV14 and TRBJ2-7; D is uncertain. V lost 0 bases and J 4 bases, leaving 10 bases between the germline ends. The CDR3 has 14 residues. Germline values: CDR1 SGHDN, CDR2 FVKESK. The DNA for the CDR3 is TGTGCCAGCAGCCAAGATCGATGGAGTTACGAGCAGTACTTC. The encoded protein is CASSQDRWSYEQYF.

By its share, this clonotype is medium-sized. This rearrangement joins TRBV5-1 to TRBJ2-1; TRBD2 aligns across 11 bases. Germline CDR1 SGHRS, CDR2 YFSETQ. V trimming: 7 bases; J trimming: 5 bases; junction bases outside the gene matches: 2. CDR3 length: 13 amino acids. The CDR3 here is CASGLAGHNEQFF. CDR3 DNA: TGCGCCAGCGGACTAGCGGGCCACAATGAGCAGTTCTTC.

This clonotype was counted a single time. The chain has TRBV5-6 and TRBJ2-5; 10 bases line up with TRBD1. The germline gives CDR1 SGHDT, CDR2 YYEEEE. V shed 1 base, J shed 5 bases, and the junction held 8 bases outside the gene matches. This CDR3 has 16 amino acids. The CDR3 is CASSLTDRGRFETQYF. The CDR3 DNA is TGTGCCAGCAGCTTGACCGACAGGGGGCGGTTTGAGACCCAGTACTTC.

This chain links TRBV6-5 with TRBJ1-1; D ambiguous. Germline V CDR1 and CDR2: MNHEY, SVGAGI. The CDR3 totals 16 residues. Trimming removed 0 bases from V and 1 base from J, with 12 bases in between. CDR3 loop: CASSYSTWLANTEAFF. As DNA, the CDR3 is TGTGCCAGCAGTTACTCGACGTGGTTGGCGAACACTGAAGCTTTCTTT.

V usage is TRBV4-1 and J usage is TRBJ1-5; unclear D gene. There are 15 residues in the CDR3. V lost 1 base, J lost 4 bases, and 11 bases lay in between. Germline V CDR1 and CDR2: MGHRA, YSYEKL. The CDR3 region has the DNA TGCGCCAGCAGCCAAGCAGACCGGTCAAATCAGCCCCAGCATTTT. It specifies CASSQADRSNQPQHF.

This chain joins TRBV5-1 and TRBJ2-4; a weak D match, TRBD2 (6 bases). CDR3 size: 17 residues. Trimming took 1 base from V and 1 from J, leaving 15 bases between them. Germline V lookup: CDR1 SGHRS, CDR2 YFSETQ. This chain's CDR3 is CASSLRRLDTAKNIQYF. In DNA form, the CDR3 reads TGCGCCAGCAGCTTGAGGAGACTAGACACCGCCAAAAACATTCAGTACTTC.

This rearrangement joins TRBV4-3 to TRBJ1-6; D may be TRBD1 (6 bases). The germline V and J ends were trimmed by 3 bases and 6 bases, with 12 bases remaining between them. Germline V CDR1 and CDR2: LGHNA, YSLEER. The CDR3 extends over 15 amino acids. CDR3 nucleotides: TGCGCCAGCAGCCAGACCCGGGACATTAATTCACCCCTCCACTTT. Protein sequence: CASSQTRDINSPLHF.

This chain connects TRBV11-2 to TRBJ2-7; D might be TRBD1 or TRBD2, each matching 5 bases. CDR1 is SGHAT and CDR2 is FQNNGV in the germline V gene. Deletions cut 5 bases from V and 0 bases from J, with 14 bases between. The length of the CDR3 is 15 residues. The CDR3 DNA is TGTGCCAGCAGCAGCTACAGGAGGAGCTCCTACGAGCAGTACTTC. This sequence encodes CASSSYRRSSYEQYF.

The count of this clonotype is one. An end of the junction differs from the germline gene, which may be a read error. This chain joins TRBV4-1 and TRBJ2-7, with no clear D. Germline V gene sequence: CDR1 MGHRA, CDR2 YSYEKL. This CDR3 has 14 amino acids. The CDR3 protein is CASSQEERAYEQYF. The CDR3 DNA follows: TGCGCCAGCAGCCAAGAAGAACGGGCCTACGAGCAGTACTTT.